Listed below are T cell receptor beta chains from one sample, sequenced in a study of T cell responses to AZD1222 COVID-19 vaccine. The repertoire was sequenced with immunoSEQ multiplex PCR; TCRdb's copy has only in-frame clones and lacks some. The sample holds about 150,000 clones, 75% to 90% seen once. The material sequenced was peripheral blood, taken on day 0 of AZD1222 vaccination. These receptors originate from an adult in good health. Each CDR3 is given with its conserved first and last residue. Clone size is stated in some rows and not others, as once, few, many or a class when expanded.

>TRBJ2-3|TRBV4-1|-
CASSQEFGDTQYF
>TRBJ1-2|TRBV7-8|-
CASSLLHFVSDYGYTF
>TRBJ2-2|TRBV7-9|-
CASSAPGVIGELFF
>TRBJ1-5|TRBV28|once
CASSPAGFLDSNQPQHF
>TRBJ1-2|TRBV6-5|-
CASSYGVGYGYTF
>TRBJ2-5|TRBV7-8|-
CASSNIQGDQETQYF
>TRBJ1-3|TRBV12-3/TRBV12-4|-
CASTPGNTIYF
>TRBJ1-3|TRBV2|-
CASSVRGGSGNTIYF
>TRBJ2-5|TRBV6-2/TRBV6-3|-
CASSYISGDRGRGLQETQYF
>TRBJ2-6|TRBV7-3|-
CASKSGRDFGANVLTF
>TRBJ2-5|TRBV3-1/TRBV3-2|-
CASSQPWGQETQYF
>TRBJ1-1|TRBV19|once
CATVAGLNTEAFF
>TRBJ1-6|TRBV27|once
CASSFQGAGSPLHF
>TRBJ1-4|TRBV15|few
CATSRDPPYLREKLFF
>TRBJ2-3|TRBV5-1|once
CASSPGQGADTQYF
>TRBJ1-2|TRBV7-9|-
CASSLGSGTAVDGYTF
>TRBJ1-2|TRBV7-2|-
CASSPWDTSRYGYTF
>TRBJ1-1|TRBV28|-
CASSYGSFEAFF
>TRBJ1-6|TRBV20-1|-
CSAREVGIFHF
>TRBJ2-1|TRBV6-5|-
CASSYSTEQFF
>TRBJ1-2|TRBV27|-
CASSLLRDRGNYGYTF
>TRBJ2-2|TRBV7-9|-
CASSLRDRNTGELFF
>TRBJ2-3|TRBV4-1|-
CASSQGIAGGSTDTQYF
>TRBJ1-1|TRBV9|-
CASSVGGQGAYTEAFF
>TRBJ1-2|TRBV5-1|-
CASSLDGGRTGLDGYTF
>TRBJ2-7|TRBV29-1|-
CSVGTGGYEQYF
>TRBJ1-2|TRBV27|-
CASSLSGIYGYTF
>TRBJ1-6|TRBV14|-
CASSRLHSTGSYNSPLHF
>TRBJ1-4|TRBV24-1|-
CATSDPGQGIGKLFF
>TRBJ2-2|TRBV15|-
CATSRAGTANTGELFF
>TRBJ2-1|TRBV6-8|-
CASSYRTSGGYLFKEQFF
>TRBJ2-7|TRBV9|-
CASSVDPSYEQYF
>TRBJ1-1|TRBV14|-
CASSPSYVEAFF
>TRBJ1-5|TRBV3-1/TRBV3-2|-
CASSQDSGRNQPQHF
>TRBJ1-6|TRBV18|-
CASSPPGREANSPLHF
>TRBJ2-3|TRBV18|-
CASSVTGQRGTDTQYF
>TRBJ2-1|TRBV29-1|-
CSVDLAGSYNEQFF
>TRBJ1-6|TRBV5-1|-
CASSLGSGSSYNSPLHF
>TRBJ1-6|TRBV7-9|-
CASRSGGGVNSPLHF
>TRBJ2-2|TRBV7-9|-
CASSPGLAPGELFF
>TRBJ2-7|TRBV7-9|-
CASSLERKSYEQYF
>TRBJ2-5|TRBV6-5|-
CASSSAGGLQETQYF
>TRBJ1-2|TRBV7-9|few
CASSFIVTETNYGYTF
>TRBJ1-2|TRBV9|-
CASSDLDGYTF
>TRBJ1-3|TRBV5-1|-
CASSQGDTTGNTIYF
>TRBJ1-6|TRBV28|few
CASSFGAELLHF
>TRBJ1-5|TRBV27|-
CASSLTGWNQPQHF